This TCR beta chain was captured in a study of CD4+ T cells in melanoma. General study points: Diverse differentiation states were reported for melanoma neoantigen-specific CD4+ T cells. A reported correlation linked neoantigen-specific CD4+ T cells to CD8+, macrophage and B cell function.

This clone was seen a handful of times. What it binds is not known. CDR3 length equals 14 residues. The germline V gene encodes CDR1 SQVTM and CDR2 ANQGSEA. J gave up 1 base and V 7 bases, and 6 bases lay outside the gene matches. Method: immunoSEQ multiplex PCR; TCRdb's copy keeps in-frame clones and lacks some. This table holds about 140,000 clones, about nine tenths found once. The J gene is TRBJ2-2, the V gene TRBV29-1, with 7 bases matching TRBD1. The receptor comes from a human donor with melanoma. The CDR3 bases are TGCAGCGCTTGGGACAGTTTGAACACCGGGGAGCTGTTTTTT. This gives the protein CSAWDSLNTGELFF.